The 11 T cell receptor beta chains given below trace back to one sample, sequenced in a study of CD8 T cells in Susac syndrome. Reverse transcription used about 0.45 to 1 ug RNA and random hexamers. From the immunoSEQ multiplex PCR reads, TCRdb called clonotypes with MiXCR, one entry per CDR3 protein. Of about 66,000 distinct CDR3 sequences listed, 90% to 95% were seen once; the top ten hold around 0.61%. Sequencing input: CD8+ T cells from PBMCs. These receptors were taken from a human donor with multiple sclerosis.

The chain recombines TRBV6-5 with TRBJ2-7; 7 nucleotides match TRBD1. CDR3 length equals 13 residues. Germline V gene data show CDR1 as MNHEY and CDR2 as SVGAGI. The trim removed 7 bases at V and 4 bases at J, leaving 7 bases unmatched. The CDR3 here is CASTTGSTYEQYF. CDR3 DNA sequence: TGTGCCAGCACGACAGGGTCCACTTACGAGCAGTACTTC.

J is TRBJ2-3 and V is TRBV3-1; possibly TRBD2 for D (5 bases). The CDR3 is 16 amino acids. Trimming shortened V by 0 bases and J by 0 bases, and 10 bases separated the two germline ends. Germline V CDR1 and CDR2: LGHDT, YNNKEL (reference sequence). The DNA for the CDR3 is TGTGCCAGCAGCCAAGATATGCGGGCCAGCACAGATACGCAGTATTTT. It is translated as CASSQDMRASTDTQYF.

The chain joins TRBV20-1 to TRBJ2-2, with D perhaps TRBD1 (5 bases). The germline V gene has CDR1 DFQATT and CDR2 SNEGSKA (reference sequence). CDR3 size: 13 residues. V shed 0 bases and J shed 4 bases, with 6 bases lying between them. CDR3 sequence reads: CSARDQGTGELFF. Written as DNA, the CDR3 is TGCAGTGCTAGAGATCAGGGCACCGGGGAGCTGTTTTTT.

V is TRBV29-1 and J is TRBJ1-1; TRBD1 agrees at 8 bases. From germline, CDR1 is SQVTM and CDR2 ANQGSEA. V trimming: 4 bases; J trimming: 4 bases; junction bases outside the gene matches: 2. This CDR3 is 12 amino acids long. CDR3 protein: CSVVTGGTEAFF. CDR3 DNA: TGCAGCGTTGTTACAGGGGGCACTGAAGCTTTCTTT. Variable domain in full (rest from reference TRBV29-1 and TRBJ1-1): SAVISQKPSRDICQRGTSLTIQCQVDSQVTMMFWYRQQPGQSLTLIATANQGSEATYESGFVIDKFPISRPNLTFSTLTVSNMSPEDSSIYLCSVVTGGTEAFFGQGTRLTVV.

The DNA for the CDR3 is TGTGCCAGCAGGACGGCGGTGAGGGAGACCCAGTACTTC. It specifies CASRTAVRETQYF. The J gene is TRBJ2-5, the V gene TRBV7-9; D unresolved. CDR1 is SEHNR and CDR2 is FQNEAQ in the germline V gene (reference sequence). The CDR3 is made up of 13 amino acids. The V gene lost 6 bases and the J gene lost 5 bases, with 13 bases spanning the gap.

The V and J genes are TRBV5-1 and TRBJ2-7; D not certain. Trimming cost V 1 base and J 0 bases, with 8 bases left between them. Germline lookup yields CDR1 SGHRS and CDR2 YFSETQ. The CDR3 runs to 14 residues. The CDR3 DNA reads TGCGCCAGCAGCTTGCCGACGGCCTCCTACGAGCAGTACTTC. It codes for CASSLPTASYEQYF.

The V call is TRBV19, the J call TRBJ1-5; D unclear. The germline V gene has CDR1 LNHDA and CDR2 SQIVND (reference sequence). V was trimmed by 2 bases and J by 0 bases, leaving 14 bases between them. This CDR3 has 17 amino acids. Here the CDR3 reads CASSIPPGLYSNQPQHF. CDR3 DNA sequence: TGTGCCAGTAGTATACCCCCCGGACTGTATAGCAATCAGCCCCAGCATTTT.

This clonotype was seen a single time. This chain connects TRBV5-6 to TRBJ1-5; D possibly corresponds to TRBD1 (5 bases). CDR1 and CDR2 (germline): SGHDT, YYEEEE. Trimming cost V 2 bases and J 0 bases, with 9 bases left between them. This CDR3 has 15 amino acids. DNA for the CDR3: TGTGCCAGCAGCTTCGGGACGGATAGCAATCAGCCCCAGCATTTT. Protein: CASSFGTDSNQPQHF.

The gene calls are TRBV27 and TRBJ2-1; D not resolved. Trimming took 4 bases from V and 7 from J, leaving 14 bases between them. Germline loops: CDR1 MNHEY, CDR2 SMNVEV (reference sequence). This CDR3 spans 14 amino acids. CDR3: CASSWVGDVNEQFF. The CDR3 nucleotides are TGTGCCAGCAGTTGGGTTGGAGATGTGAATGAGCAGTTCTTC.

The chain employs TRBV27 and TRBJ2-1, with 8 nucleotides matching TRBD2. The germline CDR1 and CDR2 sequences are MNHEY and SMNVEV (reference sequence). After removal of 3 bases from V and 4 bases from J, the junction contained 8 bases not matched to a gene. This CDR3 region has 16 residues. The CDR3 DNA follows: TGTGCCAGCAGTTTCGTACGGGGGGGCCCGTACAATGAGCAGTTCTTC. Amino acid sequence: CASSFVRGGPYNEQFF.

The V gene is TRBV5-6, the J gene TRBJ2-7; TRBD1 agrees at 8 bases. Unmatched junction bases numbered 6, after V lost 3 bases and J lost 7 bases. The CDR3 runs to 13 residues. CDR1 and CDR2 (germline): SGHDT, YYEEEE. CDR3 residues: CASSSGQGSEQYF. The CDR3 DNA reads TGTGCCAGCAGCTCAGGACAGGGCAGTGAGCAGTACTTC.